This T cell receptor (beta chain) derives from a study of human T cells and chemical hapten exposure. The CDR3 runs to 15 residues. Germline CDR1 and CDR2: MDHEN and SYDVKM. The ends lost 8 bases at V and 8 bases at J; junction bases unmatched: 12. Time point described: pre-sensitization, week 0. Treatment given: therapeutic diphenylcyclopropenone sensitization with weekly scalp DPC. TCRdb called the RACE reads again in MiXCR, with one record for every CDR3 protein. The sample holds some 300,000 distinct CDR3 sequences, around 5% seen once. This clonotype was recorded many times. Sample: whole blood, taken in connection with sensitization to the hapten diphenylcyclopropenone (DPC). This chain links TRBV28 with TRBJ1-4, with 9 bases fitting TRBD1. This TCR was recovered from a woman aged 18-29 years with alopecia areata. Some clones in this sample may be carry-over from other donors' samples. This CDR3 is CASYTGGTGNEKLFF. The CDR3 nucleotides read TGTGCCAGCTATACAGGGGGGACAGGGAACGAAAAACTGTTTTTT.